This TCR beta chain is from a study of CD8 T cells in ankylosing spondylitis. This clonotype was recorded many times. The antigen is not known. As the method for making TCR beta libraries, quantitative 5'-RACE with molecular barcodes was used. TCRdb recomputed calls from the 5' RACE reads with MiXCR, one row per CDR3 protein. The sample holds 69,000 or so distinct CDR3 sequences, less than 6% seen once. Trimming stripped 0 bases from V and 4 bases from J, with 10 bases between. The CDR3 sequence is 15 residues long. Per germline, CDR1 MNHEY and CDR2 SVGAGI. General study points: Reportedly, disease-linked clones are significantly enriched in ankylosing spondylitis patients' matched synovial fluid. The authors found the disease-linked clones to be CD8+ and relatively rare in peripheral blood. A motif in TCR beta, a set of fewer than ten highly homologous variants, appeared characteristic of ankylosing spondylitis blood.

This chain joins TRBV6-5 and TRBJ2-1; D gene uncertain. The receptor comes from a male donor with ankylosing spondylitis or in good health (not recorded which). The specimen was blood, either unsorted or a sorted T cell fraction (not recorded which). This CDR3 reads CASSYSFDTYNEQFF. CDR3 nucleotide sequence: TGTGCCAGCAGTTACTCTTTTGACACGTACAATGAGCAGTTCTTC.